These 3 T cell receptor beta chains were all obtained from the same sample, sequenced in a study of OX40 agonist ivuxolimab in advanced cancers. Sequenced by immunoSEQ multiplex PCR; TCRdb stores in-frame clones only, minus some. The top ten clones hold about 1.9% of a sample with roughly 80,000 clones, approximately 86% of them seen once. Source: CD4+ or CD8+ T cells sorted from blood, taken in a trial of the OX40 agonist ivuxolimab. These receptors all come from an adult with an advanced solid tumor such as melanoma, head and neck, liver or kidney cancer.

This chain connects TRBV6-5 to TRBJ2-3, with 9 bases aligning to TRBD1. CDR1 and CDR2 (germline): MNHEY, SVGAGI. J gave up 4 bases and V 7 bases, and 6 bases lay outside the gene matches. This CDR3 has 14 amino acids. The CDR3 nucleotides are TGTGCCAGCACCTACAGGGGGCAGGCAGATACGCAGTATTTT. It translates to CASTYRGQADTQYF.

The gene calls are TRBV4-2 and TRBJ2-7; D gene uncertain. Deletions cut 5 bases from V and 2 bases from J, with 13 bases between. The CDR3 sequence is 14 residues long. Germline lookup yields CDR1 LGHNA and CDR2 YNFKEQ. The CDR3 coding sequence is TGTGCCAGCAGCTTGGCTTCCCAGCCCTACGAGCAGTACTTC. Its protein product is CASSLASQPYEQYF.

V and J are TRBV30 and TRBJ1-1, with TRBD1 matching over 7 bases. Germline-derived CDR1 and CDR2 are GTSNPN and SVGIG (reference sequence). V lost 0 bases to trimming and J lost 4 bases; unmatched junction nucleotides: 11. This CDR3 is 16 amino acids long. The CDR3 is CAWSVRYNRGITEAFF. CDR3 nucleotide sequence: TGTGCCTGGAGTGTACGTTATAACAGGGGTATCACTGAAGCTTTCTTT. The full variable domain, rest sourced from reference TRBV30 and TRBJ1-1, is SQTIHQWPATLVQPVGSPLSLECTVEGTSNPNLYWYRQAAGRGLQLLFYSVGIGQISSEVPQNLSASRPQDRQFILSSKKLLLSDSGFYLCAWSVRYNRGITEAFFGQGTRLTVV.